These 10 T cell receptor beta chains were sequenced from one sample in a study of response to subunit inactivated influenza vaccine. TCRdb independently ran MiXCR on the RT-PCR reads; one entry per CDR3 protein. This table has approximately 520,000 distinct CDR3 sequences, 15% to 20% appearing once. Source: CD4+ T cells sorted from PBMCs, taken approximately 25 months after vaccination. Receptors originate from a man aged 45-69 years who received an inactivated influenza vaccine.

There are a few counts of this clonotype. The V gene is TRBV20-1, the J gene TRBJ2-1; D perhaps matches TRBD2 (7 bases). V was shortened by 4 bases and J by 1 base, with 17 bases between the two germline ends. CDR1 is DFQATT, CDR2 SNEGSKA, per germline (reference sequence). This CDR3 region has 16 residues. The CDR3 spells CSAKGGGLRSYNEQFF. DNA of the CDR3: TGCAGTGCTAAAGGGGGGGGGCTGAGGTCCTACAATGAGCAGTTCTTC.

A few counts support this clonotype. V is TRBV5-1 and J is TRBJ2-1; TRBD2 matches 10 bases. The germline gives CDR1 SGHRS, CDR2 YFSETQ. CDR3 length: 14 residues. After removal of 4 bases from V and 7 bases from J, the junction contained 5 bases not matched to a gene. The CDR3 region is CASSEGLARNEQFF. CDR3 DNA sequence: TGCGCCAGCAGCGAGGGACTAGCGAGGAATGAGCAGTTCTTC. The full variable domain, completed using reference TRBV5-1 and TRBJ2-1, is KAGVTQTPRYLIKTRGQQVTLSCSPISGHRSVSWYQQTPGQGLQFLFEYFSETQRNKGNFPGRFSGRQFSNSRSEMNVSTLELGDSALYLCASSEGLARNEQFFGPGTRLTVL.

Ten or more counts support this clonotype. V usage is TRBV12-3 or TRBV12-4 and J usage is TRBJ2-1, with D tentatively TRBD1 (6 bases). Trimming took 4 bases from V and 4 from J, leaving 11 bases between them. The length of the CDR3 is 14 residues. CDR3 coding DNA: TGTGCCAGCAGTTCCGGGACATCGTACAATGAGCAGTTCTTC. This gives the protein CASSSGTSYNEQFF.

This clonotype appeared a few times. V gene TRBV5-1 combines with J gene TRBJ2-7; 7 bases are a match to TRBD2. The CDR3 length is 12 residues. Germline V gene sequence: CDR1 SGHRS, CDR2 YFSETQ. Unmatched junction bases numbered 3, after V lost 3 bases and J lost 6 bases. The CDR3 is CASSSAGVEQYF. For the CDR3, the DNA is TGCGCCAGCAGCTCGGCGGGGGTCGAGCAGTACTTC.

V usage is TRBV6-1 and J usage is TRBJ2-1, with TRBD2 identical over 10 bases. V shed 8 bases, J shed 5 bases, and the junction held 9 bases outside the gene matches. Germline V CDR1 and CDR2: MNHNS, SASEGT. CDR3 length: 15 residues. The CDR3: CASALQAGGHNEQFF. CDR3 DNA sequence: TGTGCCAGCGCCTTACAAGCGGGGGGGCACAATGAGCAGTTCTTC.

The chain carries TRBV5-1 and TRBJ1-4; TRBD1 is a possible D gene (5 bases). CDR1 and CDR2 (germline): SGHRS, YFSETQ. CDR3 size: 16 residues. Trimming pared 5 bases from V and 5 bases from J, leaving 19 bases between. The DNA for the CDR3 is TGCGCCAGCAGTTTTGGCAGGCAGGGCGCAAATGAAAAACTGTTTTTT. Translating it yields CASSFGRQGANEKLFF.

The sample holds many counts of this clonotype. The chain has TRBV11-2 and TRBJ2-4, with D tentatively TRBD2 (5 bases). CDR3 length equals 15 residues. V was shortened by 4 bases and J by 3 bases, with 13 bases between the two germline ends. Per germline, CDR1 SGHAT and CDR2 FQNNGV. CDR3 coding DNA: TGTGCCAGCAGCTCCCTGAGAGGGTTCAAAAACATTCAGTACTTC. As protein: CASSSLRGFKNIQYF.

This clonotype has ten or more counts. CDR3 in DNA: TGTGCCAGCAGCTTAGGACAGGGGGCAATCATCGGGGAGCTGTTTTTT. Protein product: CASSLGQGAIIGELFF. The chain links TRBV7-2 to TRBJ2-2; 10 nucleotides align to TRBD1. CDR3 length equals 16 residues. The ends lost 1 base at V and 7 bases at J; junction bases unmatched: 6. Germline CDR1 is SGHTA and CDR2 is FQGNSA. Complete variable domain (other parts from reference TRBV7-2 and TRBJ2-2): GAGVSQSPSNKVTEKGKDVELRCDPISGHTALYWYRQSLGQGLEFLIYFQGNSAPDKSGLPSDRFSAERTGGSVSTLTIQRTQQEDSAVYLCASSLGQGAIIGELFFGEGSRLTVL.

This clonotype was observed a few times. V is TRBV2 and J is TRBJ1-1, with D perhaps matching TRBD1 (5 bases). The CDR3 loop spans 13 amino acids. Germline lookup yields CDR1 SNHLY and CDR2 FYNNEI. V lost 6 bases to trimming and J lost 6 bases, with 14 bases between them. The CDR3 nucleotides are TGTGCCAGCAGGCTTGGGAGGGGCGCTGAAGCTTTCTTT. Its translation: CASRLGRGAEAFF.

This clonotype was observed a handful of times. The CDR3 nucleotides read TGTGCCAGCAGCCAAGCGGGCGTTTATTCACCCCTCCACTTT. Residues: CASSQAGVYSPLHF. The rearrangement uses TRBV3-1 and TRBJ1-6; D unclear. The V gene lost 1 base and the J gene lost 8 bases, with 9 bases spanning the gap. The CDR3 covers 14 residues. The germline V gene has CDR1 LGHDT and CDR2 YNNKEL (reference sequence).